These 17 T cell receptor beta chains were sequenced from one sample in a study of beta chain features in type 1 diabetes. The isolated RNA, all of it, was reverse transcribed, so expressed TCRB transcripts were what got sequenced. The table came from immunoSEQ multiplex PCR; TCRdb's copy has only in-frame clones and leaves some out. The table has over 500,000 clones, roughly a sixth seen once. Sequencing was done on a sample of naive CD4+ T cells from blood. The origin of the receptors is a man younger than 30 in good health.

This chain links TRBV7-9 with TRBJ1-2; D is possibly TRBD1 (5 bases). This CDR3 contains 14 residues. Germline loops: CDR1 SEHNR, CDR2 FQNEAQ (reference sequence). Deletions cut 5 bases from V and 0 bases from J, with 10 bases between. The chain's CDR3 is CASSRGGTNYGYTF. CDR3 DNA sequence: TGTGCCAGCAGCCGTGGGGGGACTAACTATGGCTACACCTTC.

The genes are TRBV19 and TRBJ1-1, with a weak D call TRBD1 (6 bases). This CDR3 region has 14 residues. Per the germline V gene, CDR1 is LNHDA and CDR2 is SQIVND (reference sequence). Trimming pared 5 bases from V and 1 base from J, leaving 11 bases between. The CDR3 loop is CASSARQANTEAFF. DNA of the CDR3: TGTGCCAGTAGTGCTCGACAGGCGAACACTGAAGCTTTCTTT.

This clone was counted only a few times. The chain joins TRBV7-9 to TRBJ1-2; 9 bases line up with TRBD1. V was pared by 3 bases and J by 4 bases, with 6 bases of the junction left unmatched. The CDR3 spans 15 residues. Germline CDR1 SEHNR, CDR2 FQNEAQ (reference sequence). The CDR3 loop reads CASSFGTGLFYGYTF. The CDR3 DNA follows: TGTGCCAGCAGCTTCGGGACAGGGCTCTTCTATGGCTACACCTTC.

This clone has more than one count but fewer than ten. The J gene is TRBJ2-1, the V gene TRBV5-4; no reliable D call. V lost 3 bases to trimming and J lost 0 bases, with 10 bases between them. The CDR3 has 15 amino acids. Germline V lookup: CDR1 SGHNT, CDR2 YYREEE (reference sequence). CDR3 amino acids: CASSSSASSYNEQFF. CDR3 bases: TGTGCCAGCAGCTCCTCCGCGAGCTCCTACAATGAGCAGTTCTTC.

The J gene is TRBJ2-6, the V gene TRBV27; 8 bases line up with TRBD1. The ends lost 5 bases at V and 0 bases at J; junction bases unmatched: 9. Germline-derived CDR1 and CDR2 are MNHEY and SMNVEV (reference sequence). CDR3 length equals 18 residues. The CDR3 here is CASSRPRDRPSGANVLTF. In DNA form, the CDR3 reads TGTGCCAGCAGTCGCCCCCGGGACAGGCCCTCTGGGGCCAACGTCCTGACTTTC.

The chain carries TRBV5-4 and TRBJ1-5; D remains unclear. This CDR3 spans 14 amino acids. Germline CDR1 and CDR2: SGHNT and YYREEE (reference sequence). V lost 4 bases and J lost 7, with 15 bases in between. Here the CDR3 reads CASSPGTPWQPQHF. Written as DNA, the CDR3 is TGTGCCAGCAGCCCGGGCACCCCCTGGCAGCCCCAGCATTTT. The full variable domain, rest sourced from reference TRBV5-4 and TRBJ1-5, is ETGVTQSPTHLIKTRGQQVTLRCSSQSGHNTVSWYQQALGQGPQFIFQYYREEENGRGNFPPRFSGLQFPNYSSELNVNALELDDSALYLCASSPGTPWQPQHFGDGTRLSIL.

V gene TRBV6-1 combines with J gene TRBJ1-2; 8 bases line up with TRBD1. The CDR3 consists of 13 residues. The V segment lost 7 bases and the J segment 4 bases; nucleotides outside the gene matches: 5. The germline gives CDR1 MNHNS, CDR2 SASEGT. For the CDR3, the DNA is TGTGCCAGCACTCTGACAGGGGCCTATGGCTACACCTTC. Amino acids: CASTLTGAYGYTF.

This clone was seen a handful of times. The CDR3 coding sequence is TGTGCCAGCAGCTTAGTACCAGCGGGAGGGAGAAACAATGAGCAGTTCTTC. Translation gives CASSLVPAGGRNNEQFF. This chain connects TRBV7-9 to TRBJ2-1; 10 nucleotides align to TRBD2. There are 17 residues in the CDR3. V trimming: 1 base; J trimming: 5 bases; junction bases outside the gene matches: 8. The germline CDR1 and CDR2 sequences are SEHNR and FQNEAQ (reference sequence).

This clone came up a few times. V usage is TRBV21-1 and J usage is TRBJ2-7; no check of the table's D call, TRBD2, against the DNA was made. TRBV21-1 is given as a pseudogene. This CDR3 is 18 amino acids long. The CDR3 sequence is CASIYSEGVGPELYEQYF. CDR3 in DNA: TGTGCCAGCATTTATTCGGAGGGCGTGGGGCCGGAGCTCTACGAGCAGTACTTC.

This clone was observed a few times. This chain joins TRBV30 and TRBJ1-4, with D possibly being TRBD1 (5 bases). Germline V gene sequence: CDR1 GTSNPN, CDR2 SVGIG (reference sequence). V dropped 6 bases and J dropped 8 bases, with 19 bases sitting between them. The CDR3 is 14 amino acids. CDR3 nucleotide sequence: TGTGCCTGCTTCCTTGCAGGGTGGGGGGAAAAACTGTTTTTT. It yields the protein CACFLAGWGEKLFF.

V gene TRBV5-1 combines with J gene TRBJ2-2; D possibly corresponds to TRBD2 (6 bases). The V gene lost 0 bases and the J gene lost 1 base, with 10 bases spanning the gap. CDR1 is SGHRS, CDR2 YFSETQ, per germline. The CDR3 spans 16 residues. CDR3 sequence (DNA): TGCGCCAGCAGCTTGGTGGGACTGAAGAACACCGGGGAGCTGTTTTTT. Its protein product is CASSLVGLKNTGELFF.

The V and J genes are TRBV7-9 and TRBJ2-1; 7 bases map to TRBD2. The V and J ends lost 0 bases and 5 bases, in that order; junction bases with no gene match: 4. The CDR3 consists of 15 residues. Germline CDR1 SEHNR, CDR2 FQNEAQ (reference sequence). Here the CDR3 reads CASSLARGGNNEQFF. In DNA form, the CDR3 reads TGTGCCAGCAGCTTAGCGCGGGGAGGGAACAATGAGCAGTTCTTC.

The DNA for the CDR3 is TGCGCCAGCAGCCATCCGCCGGGACAGGGGGCGCTTGGCACAGATACGCAGTATTTT. Translating gives CASSHPPGQGALGTDTQYF. This chain links TRBV4-1 with TRBJ2-3; 12 bases are a match to TRBD1. V was clipped by 3 bases and J by 1 base; unmatched bases: 11. The CDR3 extends over 19 amino acids. Looked up from germline, CDR1 is MGHRA and CDR2 is YSYEKL.

V is TRBV6-5 and J is TRBJ1-1, with D possibly matching TRBD1 (6 bases). The CDR3 has 15 amino acids. Germline values: CDR1 MNHEY, CDR2 SVGAGI. Trimming shortened V by 2 bases and J by 0 bases, and 10 bases separated the two germline ends. CDR3 in amino acids: CASSYQGILNTEAFF. Here the CDR3 DNA reads TGTGCCAGCAGTTACCAGGGGATACTGAACACTGAAGCTTTCTTT.

This clone was found a few times. This chain links TRBV4-3 with TRBJ2-1, with 11 nucleotides matching TRBD2. The CDR3 has 17 amino acids. Germline trimming cut 3 bases from V and 4 bases from J; bases unmatched to any gene: 8. From germline, CDR1 is LGHNA and CDR2 YSLEER. This CDR3 reads CASSHASGGPLYNEQFF. DNA of the CDR3: TGCGCCAGCAGCCACGCTAGCGGGGGGCCCCTATACAATGAGCAGTTCTTC.

The V and J genes are TRBV9 and TRBJ2-1; D perhaps matches TRBD1 (6 bases). The CDR3 sequence is 15 residues long. CDR1 and CDR2 (germline): SGDLS, YYNGEE. V was pared by 3 bases and J by 2 bases, with 12 bases between. The CDR3: CASSGSTGPYNEQFF. The CDR3 nucleotides are TGTGCCAGCAGCGGATCGACAGGACCCTACAATGAGCAGTTCTTC.

This clone was seen a few times. The V and J genes are TRBV9 and TRBJ2-2, with 10 bases matching TRBD2. Losses at the gene ends were 3 bases for V and 1 base for J; bases not matched to a gene: 6. This CDR3 contains 17 residues. Germline values: CDR1 SGDLS, CDR2 YYNGEE. DNA for the CDR3: TGTGCCAGCAGCGATCTAGCGGGAGCCGGGAACACCGGGGAGCTGTTTTTT. Residues: CASSDLAGAGNTGELFF.